This TCR beta chain derives from a study of blood T cell repertoires in COVID-19. Libraries were prepared by immunoSEQ multiplex PCR; TCRdb keeps only in-frame clonotypes and omits some of them. This table holds 200,000 to 250,000 clones, 65% to 85% found once. CDR3 length: 14 residues. The germline V gene has CDR1 SGHRS and CDR2 YFSETQ. Trimming shortened V by 0 bases and J by 2 bases, and 9 bases separated the two germline ends. The receptor was derived from a man aged 25 to 45 with acute COVID-19. Sequenced material: PBMCs or T cells enriched from blood (not recorded which). The V and J genes are TRBV5-1 and TRBJ2-7; unclear D gene. The CDR3 DNA is TGCGCCAGCAGCTTGGATCTAGTCCCCTACGAGCAGTACTTC. It is translated as CASSLDLVPYEQYF.